This TCR beta chain appears in the sequencing data of a study of tumor-infiltrating lymphocytes in primary liver carcinoma. In the case of this clonotype: One end of the junction fails to match germline, which may point to a read error.

The CDR3 is 15 residues long. CDR1 is MNHEY and CDR2 is SVGAGI in the germline V gene. It was from around 20-30 mg of unsorted bulk tissue that RNA and DNA were co-extracted. TCR beta cDNA was made from 400 to 600 ng total RNA with a constant-region primer. What produced the TCR beta libraries was three nested multiplex PCR rounds using slightly modified ARM-PCR. The opening two PCR rounds, around 11 cycles each, paired TRBV1-TRBV30 forward primers with a C-beta reverse primer. TCRdb reprocessed the multiplex PCR reads with MiXCR, giving one entry per CDR3 protein. The data hold 50,000 or so distinct CDR3 sequences, with around 77% observed a single time.

This sequence was found in a man aged 35 to 55 with primary liver carcinoma and hepatitis B virus infection. This chain uses TRBV6-5 with TRBJ2-3; 7 nucleotides agree with TRBD2. What was sequenced was liver tumor tissue from sampling region 5. As for subset: tumor region T5, tumor centre. CDR3 loop: CVSNPGLEGIDTQYF. The DNA of the CDR3 is TGTGTCAGCAACCCAGGACTAGAGGGAATAGATACGCAGTATTTT.